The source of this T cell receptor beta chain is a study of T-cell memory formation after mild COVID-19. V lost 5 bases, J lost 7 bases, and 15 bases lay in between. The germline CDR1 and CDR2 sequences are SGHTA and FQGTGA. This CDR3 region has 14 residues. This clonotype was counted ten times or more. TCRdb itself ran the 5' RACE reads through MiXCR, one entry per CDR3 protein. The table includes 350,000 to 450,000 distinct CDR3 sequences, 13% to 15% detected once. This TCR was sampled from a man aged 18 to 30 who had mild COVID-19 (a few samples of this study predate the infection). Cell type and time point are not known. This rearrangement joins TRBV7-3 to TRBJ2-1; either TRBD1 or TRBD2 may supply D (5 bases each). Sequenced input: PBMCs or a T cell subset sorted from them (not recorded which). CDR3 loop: CASSPTGTQNEQFF. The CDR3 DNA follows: TGTGCCAGCAGCCCTACCGGGACGCAGAATGAGCAGTTCTTC.